In its sample, the clone carrying this T cell receptor beta chain was seen many times. Its antigen is still unknown. Each CDR3 protein is one row after TCRdb ran MiXCR on the reads. The sample has hundreds of thousands of distinct CDR3 sequences, around 9.6% seen once. The CDR3 sequence is 14 residues long. V lost 5 bases and J 13 bases, leaving 18 bases between the germline ends. CDR1 is SGHTA, CDR2 FQGNSA, per germline. The data were obtained in a study of T cell repertoires in cytomegalovirus infection. Overall study: CMV infection and matching HLA type were both indicated by public TCR beta signatures.

Study results and caveats: HLA-C-restricted, CMV-specific TCR beta clonotypes were dominant ex vivo. Cumulative frequency of public TCR beta families picked out carriers of CMV plus the relevant HLA.

Sequencing input: PBMCs. This clonotype was obtained from a human donor in good health (CMV status not recorded). Some clones in this sample may be carry-over from other donors' samples. The gene calls are TRBV7-2 and TRBJ1-6; D not certain. The CDR3 DNA sequence: TGTGCCAGCAGCAGCGACACCCTCGTTTTTCCCCTCCACTTT. Amino acids: CASSSDTLVFPLHF.